This T cell receptor (beta chain) was captured in a study of a mutant IDH1 vaccine in newly diagnosed glioma. Sequenced by immunoSEQ multiplex PCR; TCRdb stores in-frame clones only, minus some. The sample gives some 80,000 clones, approximately 85% of which show up once; approximately 0.8% is in the top ten. Of note for this clone: Its antigen is not identified.

Germline lookup yields CDR1 LNHDA and CDR2 SQIVND (reference sequence). The CDR3 spans 13 residues. Trimming removed 6 bases at V and 5 bases at J, with 10 bases between. The time point denotes: week 23, last vaccination. A single vaccine dose contained 300 ug of mutant IDH1 20-mer peptide, and topical imiquimod was used with it. The sequence was obtained from a woman aged 45-65 years with glioma. Sequenced here: PBMCs, sampled from a glioma patient whose treatment included an IDH1 peptide vaccine. This chain connects TRBV19 to TRBJ2-2; D gene uncertain. CDR3 loop: CASSTSRTGELFF. The CDR3, as DNA: TGTGCCAGTAGCACTTCCAGAACCGGGGAGCTGTTTTTT.